The clone carrying this T cell receptor beta chain was detected many times. Its specificity is unknown. This sample was taken from a study of blood T cells in healthy people across ages. Study-level findings and limits: The diversity estimates, figures obtained from one million T cells, were considered underestimates. With unsorted PBMCs, a conclusive comparison of naive versus antigen-experienced cells was not possible. A strong correlation was found between TCR beta diversity and the percentage of naive T cells. Higher diversity, along with more naive CD4+ cells, distinguished long-lived donors from aged donors.

The CDR3 sequence is 15 residues long. Trimming cost V 2 bases and J 2 bases; bases outside gene matches: 2. The germline V gene has CDR1 SNHLY and CDR2 FYNNEI. The use of a sample-barcoded 5' primer and a J-beta primer mix characterized a second PCR of roughly 6 to 11 cycles. TCRdb fed the 5' RACE reads into MiXCR, producing one record per CDR3 protein. The sample contains hundreds of thousands of distinct CDR3 sequences, 20% to 25% of which appear only once. What was sequenced was blood. The source is a man aged 70-80 years in good health. J is TRBJ2-1 and V is TRBV2; 8 bases agree with TRBD2. CDR3 in DNA: TGTGCCAGCAGTGAACTAGCGGGCGCCTACAATGAGCAGTTCTTC. The encoded protein is CASSELAGAYNEQFF.